A few counts support the clone carrying this T cell receptor beta chain. Antigen: not known. As every portion of the isolated RNA was reverse transcribed, the sequencing read expressed TCRB transcripts. The repertoire was sequenced with immunoSEQ multiplex PCR; TCRdb's copy has only in-frame clones and lacks some. Among a few hundred thousand clones, around 16% were seen once, and the ten largest hold more than 0.015%. This record belongs to a study of beta chain features in type 1 diabetes. Study details: Cell yields, gender and age were comparable in patients and healthy donors. Some 110,000,000 sorted cells were examined across all samples.

Sorting based on CD45RO/CCR7/CD25/CD127/CD95/CD27 separated CD4+ naive, central memory, regulatory and stem cell-like memory cells. Study outcomes and limitations: When Type 1 diabetes patients were examined, their TCRB CDR3s proved moderately but significantly shorter in all four CD4+ subsets.

Sequencing was done on a sample of naive CD4+ T cells from blood. The receptor was isolated from a man between 18 and 35 years old with type 1 diabetes.

The CDR3 region is CASTPAGSGNQPQHF. CDR3 coding DNA: TGTGCCAGTACGCCCGCAGGGTCCGGAAATCAGCCCCAGCATTTT. The chain has TRBV19 and TRBJ1-5; tentative D call: TRBD1 (5 bases). Looked up from germline, CDR1 is LNHDA and CDR2 is SQIVND (reference sequence). The CDR3 consists of 15 residues. Trimming cost V 7 bases and J 4 bases, with 17 bases left between them. The full variable domain, with the rest looked up from reference TRBV19 and TRBJ1-5, is DGGITQSPKYLFRKEGQNVTLSCEQNLNHDAMYWYRQDPGQGLRLIYYSQIVNDFQKGDIAEGYSVSREKKESFPLTVTSAQKNPTAFYLCASTPAGSGNQPQHFGDGTRLSIL.